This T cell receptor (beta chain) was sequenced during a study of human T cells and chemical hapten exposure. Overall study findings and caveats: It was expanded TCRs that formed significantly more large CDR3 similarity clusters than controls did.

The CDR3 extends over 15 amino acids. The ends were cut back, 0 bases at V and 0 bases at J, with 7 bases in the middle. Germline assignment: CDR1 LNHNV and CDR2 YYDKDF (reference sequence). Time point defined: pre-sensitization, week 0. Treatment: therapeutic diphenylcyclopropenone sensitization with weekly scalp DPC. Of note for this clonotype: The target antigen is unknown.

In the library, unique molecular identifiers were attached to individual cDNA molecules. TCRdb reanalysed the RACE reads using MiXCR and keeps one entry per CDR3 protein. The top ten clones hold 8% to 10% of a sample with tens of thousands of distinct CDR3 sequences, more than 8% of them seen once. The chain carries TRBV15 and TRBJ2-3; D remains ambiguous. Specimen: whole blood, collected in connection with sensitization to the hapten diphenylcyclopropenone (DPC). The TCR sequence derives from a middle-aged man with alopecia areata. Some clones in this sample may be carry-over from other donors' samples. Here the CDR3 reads CATSRDRASTDTQYF. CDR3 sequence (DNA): TGTGCCACCAGCAGAGATCGGGCTAGCACAGATACGCAGTATTTT.